Reported below is one TCR beta chain. These data come from a study of shared clonotypes between healthy human individuals. At the level of the study: The plates for each donor numbered three CD4 naive, three CD4 memory, two CD8 naive and one CD8 memory.

CD8 cells regarded as naive lacked CD45RO, were positively chosen for CCR7, and omitted terminally differentiated effector memory CD45RA+ cells. CDR1 MNHEY and CDR2 SMNVEV come from the germline V gene (reference sequence). The CDR3 is 17 residues long. The ends lost 4 bases at V and 3 bases at J; junction bases unmatched: 15. Replicate PCRs from sorted subsets contained around 200 ng DNA, which is approximately 30,000 T cell genomes. Produced via immunoSEQ multiplex PCR; TCRdb's table is partial and in-frame only. The repertoire includes roughly 650,000 clones, roughly 96% of them detected once, and approximately 0.12% sits in the top ten.

The material sequenced was naive CD8+ T cells sorted from blood. This receptor was identified in a woman aged 25-40 years in good health. The chain combines TRBV27 with TRBJ2-7; 7 bases are shared with TRBD2. CDR3 region: CASSWALGGGPSYEQYF. For the CDR3, the DNA is TGTGCCAGCAGTTGGGCACTTGGGGGAGGGCCGAGCTACGAGCAGTACTTC.